This entry is about one TCR beta chain. Its antigen is not identified. The germline gives CDR1 MNHNS, CDR2 SASEGT. V gave up 8 bases and J gave up 6 bases; unmatched junction bases: 12. This CDR3 contains 15 residues. The data were obtained in a study of cytomegalovirus exposure and HLA in healthy donors. General study results and limits: It was 150 to 200 TCR beta chains that were listed as cytomegalovirus-associated.

60 Vbeta and 13 Jbeta primers were used in PCR. Assay: immunoSEQ multiplex PCR; the TCRdb copy retains only in-frame clones and omits some. This table holds some 150,000 clones, approximately 68% found once. This sequence joins TRBV6-1 and TRBJ2-3; TRBD1 matches at 9 bases. This sequence was found in a man aged 55 to 70 in good health and CMV-seronegative. Sequenced: PBMCs. CDR3: CASGGGQGHLDTQYF. CDR3 DNA: TGTGCCAGCGGAGGGGGACAGGGACATTTGGATACGCAGTATTTT.